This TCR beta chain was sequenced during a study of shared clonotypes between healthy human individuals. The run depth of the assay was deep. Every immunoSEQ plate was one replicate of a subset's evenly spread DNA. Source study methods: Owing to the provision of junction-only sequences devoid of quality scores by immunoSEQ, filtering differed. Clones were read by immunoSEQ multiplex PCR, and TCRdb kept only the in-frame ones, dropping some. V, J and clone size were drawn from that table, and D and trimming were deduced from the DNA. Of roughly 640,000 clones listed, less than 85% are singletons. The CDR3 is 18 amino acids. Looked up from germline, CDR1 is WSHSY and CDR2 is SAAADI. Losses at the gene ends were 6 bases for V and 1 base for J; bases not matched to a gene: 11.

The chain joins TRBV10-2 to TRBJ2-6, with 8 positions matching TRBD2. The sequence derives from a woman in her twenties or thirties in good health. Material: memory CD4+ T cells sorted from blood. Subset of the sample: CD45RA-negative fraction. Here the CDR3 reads CASRSTGAGGSGANVLTF. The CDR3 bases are TGCGCCAGCAGGTCCACCGGGGCGGGAGGATCTGGGGCCAACGTCCTGACTTTC.